Sequencing of this T cell receptor (beta chain) was carried out in a study of T-cell reconstitution after alpha-beta-depleted transplantation in children. Regarding the study as a whole: Surviving recipient cells, namely T cells and thymic progenitors, were the source of high day-60 TCRbeta diversity in some patients. Fresh T-cell production supplied most of the T-cell counts and diversity seen one year after transplant. As was reported, about two months after transplant, alpha-beta T cells came from several hundred expanded graft clones.

Losses at the gene ends were 0 bases for V and 8 bases for J; bases not matched to a gene: 7. Germline-derived CDR1 and CDR2 are ENHRY and SYGVKD. The CDR3 extends over 15 amino acids. Preparation of the TCRbeta library involved a method that used unique molecular identifiers. Each CDR3 protein is one row after TCRdb ran MiXCR on the PCR reads. The profile shows approximately 350,000 distinct CDR3 sequences, roughly 15% of them singletons. With respect to this clonotype: What it binds is not known.

The V gene is TRBV10-3, the J gene TRBJ2-7, with 10 bases matching TRBD2. This specimen was PBMCs, mostly from graft donor cells, taken 360 days after TCRalphabeta/CD19-depleted stem cell transplant. The sequence derives from a male patient aged 2-9 years who had a stem cell transplant for acute lymphoblastic leukemia, so the T cells may come from the graft donor. The CDR3 coding sequence is TGTGCCATCAGTGAGTCCCCTAGCGGGAGTTATAAGCAGTACTTC. Protein: CAISESPSGSYKQYF.